This is a list of T cell receptor beta chains from one sample in a study of beta chain features in type 1 diabetes. Some clones are missing from TCRdb's copy, which holds only in-frame ones; the method was immunoSEQ multiplex PCR. The sample includes under 150,000 clones, roughly a sixth of them seen just once. Sequenced material: central memory CD4+ T cells from blood. The receptor source for this set is a man aged 18 to 35 with type 1 diabetes. Both conserved end residues are part of each CDR3. A D gene is named only where the DNA matches it firmly. Clone sizes are given selectively: once, few, many, or a class where the clone is expanded.

len	j_gene	d_gene	v_gene	abundance	CDR3nt	CDR3aa
16	TRBJ2-2	.	TRBV7-6	.	TGTGCCAGCAGCTTAGAGTTCGAACCGAACACCGGGGAGCTGTTTTTT	CASSLEFEPNTGELFF
15	TRBJ2-1	TRBD2	TRBV10-3	few	TGTGCCATCAGCCCTCTAGCGGGCGGACACAATGAGCAGTTCTTC	CAISPLAGGHNEQFF
13	TRBJ2-1	.	TRBV5-1	.	TGCGCCAGCAGTTTCAGGGATAACGATGAGCAGTTCTTC	CASSFRDNDEQFF
14	TRBJ2-7	.	TRBV21-1	few	TGTGCCAGCGTCCCGGGACAGGGGTGTTGCGAGCAGTACTTC	CASVPGQGCCEQYF
13	TRBJ2-7	TRBD1	TRBV7-2	.	TGTGCCAGCAGCTTCCAGGGGGCCGACGAGCAGTACTTC	CASSFQGADEQYF
16	TRBJ1-6	.	TRBV21-1	few	TGTGCCAGCAGCGACCGGACAGGGGGCCTAGATACGTCCCTCCACTTT	CASSDRTGGLDTSLHF
16	TRBJ2-6	.	TRBV18	.	TGTGCCAGCTCACCACAGGGCGGCGCTGGGGCCAACGTCCTGACTTTC	CASSPQGGAGANVLTF
13	TRBJ2-1	.	TRBV7-9	few	TGTGCCAGCAGCTTAGCGGGAGAGGTTGAGCAGTTCTTC	CASSLAGEVEQFF
12	TRBJ2-2	.	TRBV10-2	.	TGCGCCAGCAGTGAGAGGGCCGGGGAGCTGTTTTTT	CASSERAGELFF
15	TRBJ1-5	.	TRBV7-2	.	TGTGCCAGCGGGTCTTACACGGCGGGCAATCAGCCCCAGCATTTT	CASGSYTAGNQPQHF
13	TRBJ2-2	.	TRBV14	.	TGTGCCAGCAGCCCACAGTGGACCGGGGAGCTGTTTTTT	CASSPQWTGELFF
14	TRBJ2-5	.	TRBV5-8	.	TGTGCCAGCAGCTTGGCCCGCATCCAAGAGACCCAGTACTTC	CASSLARIQETQYF
13	TRBJ2-3	.	TRBV5-4	.	TGTGCCAGCAGCCAAGCCGACACAGATACGCAGTATTTT	CASSQADTDTQYF
13	TRBJ2-5	TRBD1	TRBV19	few	TGTGCCAGTAGTATAGGACAGGGAGAGACCCAGTACTTC	CASSIGQGETQYF
15	TRBJ1-1	.	TRBV6-5	few	TGTGCCAGCAGTTTCCTGTCCCGAGGGGGGACTGAAGCTTTCTTT	CASSFLSRGGTEAFF
16	TRBJ1-3	.	TRBV30	.	TGTGCCTGGAGTGCACCCGGCAGGATCTCTGGAAACACCATATATTTT	CAWSAPGRISGNTIYF
14	TRBJ2-7	.	TRBV6-5	few	TGTGCCAGCAGTACAAGCGGAGATAACTACGAGCAGTACTTC	CASSTSGDNYEQYF
15	TRBJ1-4	.	TRBV19	few	TGTGCCAGTAGTGTAACGACCCGGACGAATGAAAAACTGTTTTTT	CASSVTTRTNEKLFF
15	TRBJ1-5	.	TRBV7-2	.	TGTGCCAGCAGCCCCCCCGGGGCCATCAATCAGCCCCAGCATTTT	CASSPPGAINQPQHF
13	TRBJ1-5	.	TRBV29-1	few	TGCAGCGTTCGGGGCGCAGTCAATCAGCCCCAGCATTTT	CSVRGAVNQPQHF
15	TRBJ1-2	.	TRBV13	.	TGTGCCAGCAAGAGGAAGGCCAGCCCTGGGTATGGCTACACCTTC	CASKRKASPGYGYTF
12	TRBJ2-7	TRBD1	TRBV11-2	once	TGTGCCAGCGGCCTATCGACAGGGACGCAGTACTTC	CASGLSTGTQYF
14	TRBJ2-7	TRBD2	TRBV5-4	.	TGTGCCAGCAGCTTAATAGCGGGAGTGGGCGAGCAGTACTTC	CASSLIAGVGEQYF
16	TRBJ1-2	.	TRBV6-5	.	TGTGCCAGCAGTTCCCCCAGGATGGCAGCTAACTATGGCTACACCTTC	CASSSPRMAANYGYTF
14	TRBJ2-7	TRBD1	TRBV29-1	.	TGCAGCGGTGAAGACAGGGGGCTCTCCTACGAGCAGTACTTC	CSGEDRGLSYEQYF
14	TRBJ2-3	.	TRBV7-9	.	TGTGCCAGCAGCTTAGCTGGGGGAGCCGATACGCAGTATTTT	CASSLAGGADTQYF
15	TRBJ1-6	.	TRBV9	.	TGTGCCAGCAGCGGAGGGGTGTCCTATAATTCACCCCTCCACTTT	CASSGGVSYNSPLHF
16	TRBJ2-7	.	TRBV28	.	TGTGCCAGCAGTTTGGTCAGTACCTTTAGCTCCTACGAGCAGTACTTC	CASSLVSTFSSYEQYF
15	TRBJ2-7	.	TRBV11-3	.	TGTGCCAGCAGCTTAAGCTATAGCGGCCCCTACGAGCAGTACTTC	CASSLSYSGPYEQYF
16	TRBJ2-1	TRBD2	TRBV2	few	TGTGCCAGCGGGGGACTAGCGGCACTATCTACAATGTCGGAGTTCTTC	CASGGLAALSTMSEFF
13	TRBJ1-5	.	TRBV30	.	TGTGCCTGGAGCCGGACAGCCGATCAGCCCCAGCATTTT	CAWSRTADQPQHF
14	TRBJ2-3	.	TRBV7-2	.	TGTGCCAGCAGCCCGTTAGCGGCCCCGGGTACGCAGTATTTT	CASSPLAAPGTQYF
15	TRBJ1-1	TRBD1	TRBV28	.	TGTGCCAGCAGGGAGAGACAGGGGCTGAACACTGAAGCTTTCTTT	CASRERQGLNTEAFF
13	TRBJ1-2	TRBD1	TRBV28	many	TGTGCCAGCAGCCTTGGACAGGGCCCTGGCTACACCTTC	CASSLGQGPGYTF
13	TRBJ2-7	.	TRBV7-2	.	TGTGCCAGCGCCACGCAAAGCTCCTACGAGCAGTACTTC	CASATQSSYEQYF
12	TRBJ1-1	.	TRBV29-1	.	TGCAGCGTTGGGATCGCAGGGACTGAAGCTTTCTTT	CSVGIAGTEAFF
13	TRBJ2-5	.	TRBV7-9	.	TGTGCCAGCAGCCCGGGTAGATCTGGGACCCAGTACTTC	CASSPGRSGTQYF
15	TRBJ2-7	.	TRBV21-1	few	TGTGCCAGCAGCAACTCTACAGGGGTCTCCTACGAGCAGTACTTC	CASSNSTGVSYEQYF
16	TRBJ1-4	.	TRBV30	few	TGTGCCTGGAGTGTATGGGACGTTGCAACTAATGAAAAACTGTTTTTT	CAWSVWDVATNEKLFF
12	TRBJ2-7	.	TRBV28	many	TGTGCCAGCAGTTGGGGACTCTACGAGCAGTACTTC	CASSWGLYEQYF
13	TRBJ2-3	.	TRBV7-2	few	TGTGCCCTGAGGGGTAGACGCACAGATACGCAGTATTTT	CALRGRRTDTQYF
13	TRBJ2-7	.	TRBV2	.	TGTGCCAGCGGCTCTGGACTGTCCTACGAGCAGTACTTC	CASGSGLSYEQYF
15	TRBJ1-5	.	TRBV6-6	few	TGTGCCAGCACCGGGGCGGGGATGAGCAATCAGCCCCAGCATTTT	CASTGAGMSNQPQHF
15	TRBJ2-7	TRBD2	TRBV30	.	TGTGCCTGGACACTAGCGGGGGGGAGCTCCTACGAGCAGTACTTC	CAWTLAGGSSYEQYF
16	TRBJ2-2	TRBD2	TRBV7-2	.	TGTGCCAGCAGCTTCCCTAGCGGGATGAACACCGGGGAGCTGTTTTTT	CASSFPSGMNTGELFF
14	TRBJ1-1	TRBD1	TRBV25-1	.	TGTGCCAGCACGGGGACAGGGACGAACACTGAAGCTTTCTTT	CASTGTGTNTEAFF
15	TRBJ2-7	TRBD1	TRBV7-9	few	TGTGCCAGCAGCCCGCCGGGACAGGGGATCAACGAGCAGTACTTC	CASSPPGQGINEQYF
11	TRBJ2-7	TRBD1	TRBV30	once	TGTGCCTGGAGTGTAGGGACAGGGCAGTACTTC	CAWSVGTGQYF